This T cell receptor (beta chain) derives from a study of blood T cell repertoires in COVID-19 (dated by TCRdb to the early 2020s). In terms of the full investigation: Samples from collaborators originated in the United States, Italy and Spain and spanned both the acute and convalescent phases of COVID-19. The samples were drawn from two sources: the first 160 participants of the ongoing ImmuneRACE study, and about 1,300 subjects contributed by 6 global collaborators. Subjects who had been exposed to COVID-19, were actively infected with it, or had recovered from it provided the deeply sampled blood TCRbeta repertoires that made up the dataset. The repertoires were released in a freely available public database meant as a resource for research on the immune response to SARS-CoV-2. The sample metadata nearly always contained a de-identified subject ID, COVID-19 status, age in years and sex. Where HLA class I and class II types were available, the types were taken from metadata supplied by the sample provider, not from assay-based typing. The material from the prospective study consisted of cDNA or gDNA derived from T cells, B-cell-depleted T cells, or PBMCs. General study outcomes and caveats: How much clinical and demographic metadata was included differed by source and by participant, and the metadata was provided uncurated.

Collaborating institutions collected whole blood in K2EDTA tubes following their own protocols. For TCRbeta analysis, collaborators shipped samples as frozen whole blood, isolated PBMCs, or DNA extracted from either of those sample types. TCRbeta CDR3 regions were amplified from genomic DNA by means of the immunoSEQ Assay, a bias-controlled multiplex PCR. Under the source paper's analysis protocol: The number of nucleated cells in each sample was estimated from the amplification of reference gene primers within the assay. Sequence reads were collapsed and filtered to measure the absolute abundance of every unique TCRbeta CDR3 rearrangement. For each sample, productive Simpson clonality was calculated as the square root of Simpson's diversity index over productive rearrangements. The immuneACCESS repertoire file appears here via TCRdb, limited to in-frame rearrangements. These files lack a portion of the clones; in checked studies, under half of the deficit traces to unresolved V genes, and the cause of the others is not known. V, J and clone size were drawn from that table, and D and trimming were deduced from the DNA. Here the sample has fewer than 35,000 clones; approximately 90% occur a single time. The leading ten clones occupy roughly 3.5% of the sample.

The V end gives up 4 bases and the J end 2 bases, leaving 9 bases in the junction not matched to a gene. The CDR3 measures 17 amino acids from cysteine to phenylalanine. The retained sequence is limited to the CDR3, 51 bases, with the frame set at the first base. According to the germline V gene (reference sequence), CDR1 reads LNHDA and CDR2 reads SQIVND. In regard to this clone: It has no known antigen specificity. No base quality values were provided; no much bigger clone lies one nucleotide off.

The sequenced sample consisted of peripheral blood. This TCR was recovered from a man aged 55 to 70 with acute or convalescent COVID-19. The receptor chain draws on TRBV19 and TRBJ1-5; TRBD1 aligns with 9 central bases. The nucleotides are TGTGCCAGTAGTACTCCCTACAGGGGGCGCGGCAATCAGCCCCAGCATTTT. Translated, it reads CASSTPYRGRGNQPQHF.